This TCR beta chain is drawn from a study of blood T cell repertoires in COVID-19. Study details: Sites across the United States, Italy and Spain contributed samples from acute and convalescent COVID-19. Nucleic acid was either cDNA or gDNA, and it came from T cells, B-cell-depleted T cells, or PBMCs.

Only one count was recorded for this clone. Original processing methods: Cell counts per sample came from amplifying reference gene primers. Only in-frame clones appear in the TCRdb table, and some are missing; sequencing was by immunoSEQ multiplex PCR. The DNA was the basis for D and trimming; V, J and clone size are from that table. This sample has some 130,000 clones, with more than 75% found just once. V lost 1 base, J lost 4 bases, and 7 bases stayed unmatched. The CDR3 runs 16 residues. The germline V gene has CDR1 LGHDT and CDR2 YNNKEL (reference sequence). Sequencing was done on a sample of peripheral blood. The chain combines TRBV3-1 (or the pseudogene TRBV3-2) with TRBJ2-1; 7 bases line up with TRBD2. The origin of this receptor is a man aged 60 to 75 who had recovered from COVID-19. CDR3 DNA sequence: TGTGCCAGCAGCCAAGCGTCGCTAGCGGTTTACAATGAGCAGTTCTTC. As protein: CASSQASLAVYNEQFF.